Included here is one TCR beta chain sequence, with context. The data were taken from a study of blood T cell repertoires in COVID-19. Overall study context: Material from acute and convalescent COVID-19 was sourced from the United States, Italy and Spain. T cells, B-cell-depleted T cells, or PBMCs supplied cDNA or gDNA.

Followed over time, Seattle patients had been enrolled while infection was active. As handled by the study authors: By means of reference gene primer amplification, nucleated cell counts were estimated. The data were produced by immunoSEQ multiplex PCR, yet TCRdb's version contains in-frame clones alone and is incomplete. The DNA was the basis for D and trimming; V, J and clone size are from that table. The sample has 30,000 to 40,000 clones; around 84% are singletons. CDR3 length: 16 amino acids. Germline assignment: CDR1 SEHNR and CDR2 FQNEAQ (reference sequence). Trimming took 2 bases from V and 3 from J; bases not matched to a gene: 4.

The J gene is TRBJ2-7, the V gene TRBV7-9, with TRBD2 matching 13 bases. The source is a man in his sixties with COVID-19, enrolled during active disease. Material for sequencing was peripheral blood. In DNA form, the CDR3 reads TGTGCCAGCAGCTTACTTCGGACTAGCGGGAGCTACGAGCAGTACTTC. It yields the protein CASSLLRTSGSYEQYF.